This T cell receptor (beta chain) was found in a study of control samples from healthy donors and cancer patients. The V end lost 6 bases, the J end lost 4 bases, and 15 bases lay between the germline ends. CDR1 ENHRY and CDR2 SYGVKD come from the germline V gene. The CDR3 covers 14 residues. Assay used: immunoSEQ multiplex PCR; TCRdb lists only in-frame clones, some missing. The table includes 250,000 to 300,000 clones, over 75% detected once. This clone showed up just once. The V and J genes are TRBV10-3 and TRBJ1-2, with D maybe TRBD1 (5 bases). Sequences were obtained from PBMCs. This TCR was sampled from a woman aged 55 to 70 with lung cancer. This CDR3 is CAIRVAGIGYGYTF. The CDR3 DNA reads TGTGCCATCAGAGTTGCAGGGATCGGCTATGGCTACACCTTC.